This TCR beta chain was captured in a study of blood T cell repertoires in COVID-19. Study information: The origin of the acute and convalescent COVID-19 samples was the United States, Italy and Spain.

Germline V lookup: CDR1 MDHEN, CDR2 SYDVKM. The V gene lost 3 bases and the J gene lost 5 bases, with 26 bases spanning the gap. The CDR3 covers 19 residues. Patients of the Seattle cohort, enrolled during active infection, were followed longitudinally. Only in-frame clones appear in the TCRdb table, and some are missing; sequencing was by immunoSEQ multiplex PCR. The sample has approximately 300,000 clones, 80% to 85% seen once. Sequenced material: peripheral blood. The source is a person in their 70s with COVID-19, enrolled during active disease. The chain couples TRBV28 to TRBJ2-1; a weak D match, TRBD1 (5 bases). CDR3 in DNA: TGTGCCAGCAGTTTTGTTTCGTCGTCTAGGGGTCTCGAACACAATGAGCAGTTCTTC. It is translated as CASSFVSSSRGLEHNEQFF. Full variable domain (missing parts from reference TRBV28 and TRBJ2-1): DVKVTQSSRYLVKRTGEKVFLECVQDMDHENMFWYRQDPGLGLRLIYFSYDVKMKEKGDIPEGYSVSREKKERFSLILESASTNQTSMYLCASSFVSSSRGLEHNEQFFGPGTRLTVL.